This T cell receptor beta chain was captured by sequencing in a study of blood T cell repertoires in COVID-19. Per the original methods: Reference gene primers were amplified, and this amplification served to estimate nucleated cell counts. Sequencing was performed with immunoSEQ multiplex PCR; in TCRdb, only in-frame clones are kept and a portion is missing. V and J calls and clone size are those listed in that table; D and trimming were worked out from the DNA. The profile covers more than 25,000 clones, with approximately 84% appearing a single time and about 44% taken by the ten largest. The CDR3 is 11 residues long. CDR1 is SNHLY, CDR2 FYNNEI, per germline. With 8 bases removed from V and 8 bases from J, the gap between germline ends came to 7 bases.

Sequences were obtained from peripheral blood. The chain couples TRBV2 to TRBJ1-6; D not resolved. The receptor's source is a woman over 75 with acute or convalescent COVID-19. CDR3 amino acids: CASEGYSPLHF. The CDR3 DNA reads TGTGCCAGCGAGGGTTATTCACCCCTCCACTTT.